This section outlines one TCR beta chain sequence together with its context. Its antigen is unidentified. These data come from a study of a mutant IDH1 vaccine in newly diagnosed glioma. Study-wide context: Investigators started vaccination 4-6 weeks after radiotherapy alone, or with temozolomide cycles. Males made up about 60% and females around 38% of treated patients, whose mean age was about 40 years.

V gave up 1 base and J gave up 6 bases; unmatched junction bases: 8. CDR3 size: 14 residues. Germline CDR1 and CDR2: GTSNPN and SVGIG (reference sequence). Assay used: immunoSEQ multiplex PCR; TCRdb lists only in-frame clones, some missing. Here the sample spans tens of thousands of clones, 92% being singletons. Time point defined: week 35, safety follow-up. In every dose of vaccine, 300 ug of mutant IDH1 20-mer peptide was given alongside topical imiquimod. General study points: Immune responses induced by the vaccine were seen in 93.3% of patients, spanning multiple MHC alleles. Pseudoprogression seemed unlinked to shifts in top peripheral T cell clonotypes.

This TCR was recovered from a man aged 45-60 years with glioma. This chain connects TRBV30 to TRBJ2-7; 8 bases match TRBD1. The source material was PBMCs, sampled from a glioma patient whose treatment included an IDH1 peptide vaccine. As DNA, the CDR3 is TGTGCCTGGAGTGCCTTGCAGGGGGCATTCGAGCAGTACTTC. Protein product: CAWSALQGAFEQYF.